The 29 T cell receptor beta chains in this list originate from one sample, sequenced in a study of OX40 agonist ivuxolimab in advanced cancers. Library generation was performed with the immunoSEQ multiplex PCR assay. Entries here come from immuneACCESS through TCRdb and include only in-frame sequences with V and J called. Some clones fail to appear in such tables; in the studies checked, an unresolved V gene covers under half of the shortfall, and the cause of the remainder is unknown. The sample table shows around 50,000 clones, and around 94% are seen once. The ten largest clones capture roughly 12% of the sample. Material: CD4+ or CD8+ T cells sorted from blood, obtained in a trial of the OX40 agonist ivuxolimab. Every receptor here comes from an adult with an advanced solid tumor such as melanoma, head and neck, liver or kidney cancer.

The J gene is TRBJ2-3, the V gene TRBV11-2; unclear D gene. The CDR3 contains 12 residues. From germline, CDR1 is SGHAT and CDR2 FQNNGV. V shed 3 bases and J shed 4 bases, with 5 bases lying between them. The CDR3 region has the DNA TGTGCCAGCAGCTTTCCGGCAGATACGCAGTATTTT. Protein product: CASSFPADTQYF.

The chain carries TRBV5-8 and TRBJ2-7; weak D call: TRBD1 (6 bases). The V end lost 4 bases, the J end lost 0 bases, and 8 bases lay between the germline ends. CDR3 length: 13 residues. Germline assignment: CDR1 SGHTS and CDR2 YDEGEE. As DNA, the CDR3 is TGTGCCAGCAGCCGACAGGACTCCTACGAGCAGTACTTC. Encoded protein: CASSRQDSYEQYF.

The DNA of the CDR3 is TGTGCCAGCAGCTTGGGGTTAGGGACTAGCGGGTACAATGAGCAGTTCTTC. This gives the protein CASSLGLGTSGYNEQFF. The rearrangement uses TRBV5-8 and TRBJ2-1; 12 bases agree with TRBD2. The CDR3 length is 17 residues. In germline, CDR1 is SGHTS, CDR2 YDEGEE. The trim removed 0 bases at V and 4 bases at J, leaving 5 bases unmatched.

The chain joins TRBV7-9 to TRBJ1-2; D unresolved. V was trimmed by 4 bases and J by 2 bases, leaving 14 bases between them. Germline-derived CDR1 and CDR2 are SEHNR and FQNEAQ (reference sequence). The length of the CDR3 is 15 residues. CDR3 sequence: CASSSPTTKNYGYTF. The CDR3 DNA reads as TGTGCCAGCAGCTCACCGACAACTAAAAACTATGGCTACACCTTC.

The chain has TRBV6-1 and TRBJ2-5; possibly TRBD2 for D (5 bases). CDR1 and CDR2 from the germline V gene are MNHNS and SASEGT. The CDR3 length is 14 residues. Trimming pared 0 bases from V and 3 bases from J, leaving 8 bases between. CDR3 coding DNA: TGTGCCAGCAGTGAAGCCCAACTAGAAGAGACCCAGTACTTC. It translates to CASSEAQLEETQYF.

The chain employs TRBV10-3 and TRBJ2-7; perhaps TRBD1 as D (5 bases). There are 13 residues in the CDR3. Between the trimmed V and J ends, which lost 3 bases and 4 bases, there was a span of 10 bases. Per the germline V gene, CDR1 is ENHRY and CDR2 is SYGVKD. CDR3 in DNA: TGTGCCATCAGTGAACCTGGGGCGTACGAGCAGTACTTC. It translates to CAISEPGAYEQYF.

With respect to this clone: The sample holds other DNA sequences that translate to the same CDR3. The chain recombines TRBV7-9 with TRBJ1-2, with D possibly being TRBD1 (5 bases). Germline lookup yields CDR1 SEHNR and CDR2 FQNEAQ (reference sequence). The germline V and J ends were trimmed by 3 bases and 8 bases, with 7 bases remaining between them. This CDR3 is built from 11 residues. The CDR3 reads CASSFRDGYTF. In DNA, the CDR3 is TGTGCCAGCAGCTTCCGGGACGGCTACACCTTC.

J is TRBJ1-1 and V is TRBV7-8, with no clear D. The CDR3 sequence is 15 residues long. Looked up from germline, CDR1 is SGHVS and CDR2 is FQNEAQ. The V and J ends lost 5 bases and 0 bases respectively, with 13 bases between them. The CDR3 here is CASSPPELMNTEAFF. In DNA, the CDR3 is TGTGCCAGCAGCCCCCCCGAGTTAATGAACACTGAAGCTTTCTTT.

The J gene is TRBJ2-3, the V gene TRBV5-1; D is unclear. V lost 0 bases and J 2 bases, leaving 4 bases between the germline ends. The CDR3 runs 13 residues. Germline assignment: CDR1 SGHRS and CDR2 YFSETQ. The CDR3 loop reads CASSLGATDTQYF. The CDR3 nucleotides read TGCGCCAGCAGCTTGGGGGCCACAGATACGCAGTATTTT.

J is TRBJ2-3 and V is TRBV7-3; D remains unclear. V was clipped by 10 bases and J by 1 base, with 12 bases between them. This CDR3 spans 13 amino acids. CDR1 and CDR2 from the germline V gene are SGHTA and FQGTGA. The CDR3 DNA is TGTGCCAAAGAATTACTTGGCACAGATACGCAGTATTTT. This gives the protein CAKELLGTDTQYF.

The chain joins TRBV27 to TRBJ2-1; 10 bases fit TRBD2. The V gene's germline CDR1 is MNHEY and CDR2 SMNVEV (reference sequence). This CDR3 comprises 13 residues. V lost 7 bases and J lost 9; bases outside the gene matches: 6. The CDR3 is CASKLAGAAEQFF. The CDR3 DNA reads as TGTGCCAGCAAGCTAGCGGGAGCCGCTGAGCAGTTCTTC.

J is TRBJ2-1 and V is TRBV27, with 11 nucleotides matching TRBD2. Per the germline V gene, CDR1 is MNHEY and CDR2 is SMNVEV (reference sequence). The V and J ends lost 4 bases and 3 bases, in that order; junction bases with no gene match: 11. The CDR3 loop spans 18 amino acids. The CDR3 DNA follows: TGTGCCAGCAGTTCCCCAACCGTAACTAGCGGGAGCTACAATGAGCAGTTCTTC. This gives the protein CASSSPTVTSGSYNEQFF.

The chain carries TRBV9 and TRBJ2-1; tentative D call: TRBD1 (6 bases). This CDR3 is 14 amino acids long. V lost 4 bases and J 4 bases, leaving 12 bases between the germline ends. Germline V lookup: CDR1 SGDLS, CDR2 YYNGEE. The CDR3 bases are TGTGCCAGCAGCACCTCGGGACAATACAATGAGCAGTTCTTC. This translates into CASSTSGQYNEQFF.

J is TRBJ2-2 and V is TRBV4-3; 8 nucleotides line up with TRBD2. Germline V gives CDR1 LGHNA, CDR2 YSLEER. V lost 0 bases and J lost 5; bases outside the gene matches: 5. The CDR3 is 16 amino acids. CDR3 sequence: CASSQDSSGSTGELFF. For the CDR3, the DNA is TGCGCCAGCAGCCAAGATTCCAGCGGGAGTACCGGGGAGCTGTTTTTT.

The chain combines TRBV5-6 with TRBJ2-1; the D gene is possibly TRBD2 (6 bases). CDR3 length: 15 residues. The germline V and J ends were trimmed by 4 bases and 7 bases, with 18 bases remaining between them. Germline values: CDR1 SGHDT, CDR2 YYEEEE. For the CDR3, the DNA is TGTGCCAGCAGCGTGGTTGGCTCGGGGGTTAATGAGCAGTTCTTC. It specifies CASSVVGSGVNEQFF.

The CDR3 sequence: CASSSPQGLRTDTQYF. The CDR3 nucleotides are TGTGCCAGCAGCTCCCCGCAGGGGTTAAGGACAGATACGCAGTATTTT. This sequence joins TRBV5-6 and TRBJ2-3, with D possibly matching TRBD1 (6 bases). There are 16 residues in the CDR3. V dropped 3 bases and J dropped 3 bases, with 17 bases sitting between them. Germline V lookup: CDR1 SGHDT, CDR2 YYEEEE.

The chain has TRBV28 and TRBJ2-7, with D unresolved. The CDR3 is 13 amino acids. Trimming cost V 4 bases and J 3 bases, with 10 bases left between them. Germline CDR1 MDHEN, CDR2 SYDVKM. The CDR3 DNA reads as TGTGCCAGCAGTTCCGGGCTCCTCTACGAGCAGTACTTC. This translates into CASSSGLLYEQYF.

This clone was picked up one time. The rearrangement uses TRBV5-6 and TRBJ1-1; the D gene is possibly TRBD1 (5 bases). The CDR3 totals 13 residues. V was cut by 0 bases and J by 7 bases, with 10 bases left in between. Germline CDR1 is SGHDT and CDR2 is YYEEEE. The CDR3 DNA is TGTGCCAGCAGCTTGGACTTCCAGGGTGAAGCTTTCTTT. Residues: CASSLDFQGEAFF.

This chain joins TRBV27 and TRBJ1-2; D is unresolved. The CDR3 runs 13 residues. The ends were cut back, 2 bases at V and 3 bases at J, with 7 bases in the middle. Germline V gene data show CDR1 as MNHEY and CDR2 as SMNVEV (reference sequence). DNA of the CDR3: TGTGCCAGCAGTTTAACTCCCGACTATGGCTACACCTTC. This gives the protein CASSLTPDYGYTF.

The chain carries TRBV9 and TRBJ1-4, with D possibly being TRBD1 (5 bases). Germline V CDR1 and CDR2: SGDLS, YYNGEE. This CDR3 has 15 residues. V was trimmed by 0 bases and J by 4 bases, leaving 10 bases between them. CDR3 sequence reads: CASSVGGRGNEKLFF. In DNA form, the CDR3 reads TGTGCCAGCAGCGTAGGGGGTAGGGGTAATGAAAAACTGTTTTTT.

The chain uses TRBV5-1 and TRBJ2-7, with D hard to call. V lost 2 bases, J lost 1 base, and 7 bases lay in between. This CDR3 contains 13 residues. Germline loops: CDR1 SGHRS, CDR2 YFSETQ. The DNA of the CDR3 is TGCGCCAGCAGCTTAGCCAGATCCTACGAGCAGTACTTC. This sequence encodes CASSLARSYEQYF. Filled out from reference TRBV5-1 and TRBJ2-7, the complete variable domain reads KAGVTQTPRYLIKTRGQQVTLSCSPISGHRSVSWYQQTPGQGLQFLFEYFSETQRNKGNFPGRFSGRQFSNSRSEMNVSTLELGDSALYLCASSLARSYEQYFGPGTRLTVT.

The V call is TRBV28, the J call TRBJ2-7; the D is unclear. V was cut by 2 bases and J by 2 bases, with 10 bases left in between. Germline CDR1 is MDHEN and CDR2 is SYDVKM. The CDR3 covers 14 residues. CDR3 DNA sequence: TGTGCCAGCAGTTTAGTCGGGCTGACCTACGAGCAGTACTTC. Amino acid sequence: CASSLVGLTYEQYF.

The rearrangement uses TRBV5-6 and TRBJ2-7, with unresolved D. The V gene's germline CDR1 is SGHDT and CDR2 YYEEEE. The CDR3 spans 12 residues. V was clipped by 1 base and J by 7 bases, with 9 bases between them. Written as DNA, the CDR3 is TGTGCCAGCAGCTTGATATCCGGGGAGCAGTACTTC. This encodes CASSLISGEQYF.

The CDR3 nucleotides are TGTGCCAGCAGTATCGAGGATAGCAATCAGCCCCAGCATTTT. It specifies CASSIEDSNQPQHF. This chain uses TRBV2 with TRBJ1-5; D is unresolved. The germline V gene has CDR1 SNHLY and CDR2 FYNNEI. The V end was cut by 5 bases, the J end by 0 bases, with 8 bases between. The CDR3 covers 14 residues.

J is TRBJ1-5 and V is TRBV27; maybe TRBD1 (5 bases). The CDR3 has 16 amino acids. The V gene's germline CDR1 is MNHEY and CDR2 SMNVEV (reference sequence). V dropped 5 bases and J dropped 0 bases, with 14 bases sitting between them. CDR3 loop: CASSPISGYSNQPQHF. For the CDR3, the DNA is TGTGCCAGCAGTCCCATTTCAGGGTATAGCAATCAGCCCCAGCATTTT.

The chain joins TRBV11-2 to TRBJ2-3; 11 bases are shared with TRBD2. CDR3 length: 17 residues. Losses at the gene ends were 5 bases for V and 6 bases for J; bases not matched to a gene: 13. The V gene's germline CDR1 is SGHAT and CDR2 FQNNGV. This CDR3 is CASSNLLAGVGQDTQYF. CDR3 nucleotides: TGTGCCAGCAGCAACCTACTAGCGGGAGTGGGGCAGGATACGCAGTATTTT.

The chain recombines TRBV9 with TRBJ1-2; 7 positions match TRBD1. The J segment lost 4 bases and the V segment lost 3 bases, leaving 6 bases of the junction unmatched. CDR1 is SGDLS, CDR2 YYNGEE, per germline. The CDR3 runs to 14 residues. CDR3 coding DNA: TGTGCCAGCAGCGGAACCGGGACAGCCTATGGCTACACCTTC. The encoded protein is CASSGTGTAYGYTF. Full variable domain (outside the CDR3, taken from reference TRBV9 and TRBJ1-2): DSGVTQTPKHLITATGQRVTLRCSPRSGDLSVYWYQQSLDQGLQFLIQYYNGEERAKGNILERFSAQQFPDLHSELNLSSLELGDSALYFCASSGTGTAYGYTFGSGTRLTVV.

The chain recombines TRBV28 with TRBJ2-1; 10 bases line up with TRBD2. Unmatched junction bases numbered 8, after V lost 5 bases and J lost 7 bases. In germline, CDR1 is MDHEN, CDR2 SYDVKM. The CDR3 length is 15 residues. Here the CDR3 reads CASSPPGLALNEQFF. CDR3 DNA sequence: TGTGCCAGCAGTCCACCGGGACTAGCGTTGAATGAGCAGTTCTTC.

CDR3 DNA sequence: TGTGCCAGCAGTGGGAGGGGGCAGGGGGCTACATATGAGCAGTTCTTC. Its translation: CASSGRGQGATYEQFF. The rearrangement joins TRBV2 to TRBJ2-1; the match to TRBD1 covers 8 bases. Germline V gives CDR1 SNHLY, CDR2 FYNNEI. V gave up 4 bases and J gave up 8 bases; unmatched junction bases: 13. This CDR3 spans 16 amino acids.